This TCR beta chain came from a study of T cells in Graves' hyperthyroidism and ophthalmopathy (dated by TCRdb to about 2019). General notes on the study: Peripheral blood was sampled at the time of initial diagnosis, prior to any treatment. A discovery cohort of about a hundred patients, 43 with Graves' ophthalmopathy and approximately 60 with stable Graves' hyperthyroidism, was used to find distinguishing TCR V-J signatures. In roughly six Graves' hyperthyroidism patients, the study also compared T-cell repertoires from thyroid tissue with T-cell repertoires from blood. The paper describes TCR Vbeta CDR3 sequencing of 120 to 150 peripheral blood samples, made up of approximately 40 ophthalmopathy patients, some 80 hyperthyroidism patients and roughly 17 progressor patients. After blood sampling, hyperthyroidism patients were treated with methimazole at a starting dose of 30 mg daily, and ophthalmopathy patients were treated with high-dose intravenous methylprednisolone. For training and testing, the 80 to 100 patients in the discovery cohort were randomly divided in a 7:3 ratio. Whether ophthalmopathy could be predicted prospectively was tested in an independent validation cohort made up of roughly 19 hyperthyroidism patients plus 17 patients who later progressed to ophthalmopathy. The paper's findings and limits, for the study overall: A 13 V-J signature model separated ophthalmopathy from stable hyperthyroidism, with about 90% sensitivity and around 84% specificity in cross-validation and 80%/75% in testing. No statistical method was used to set the sample size in advance, and investigators knew the group allocation. Most expanded thyroid clonotypes (frequency above 0.001) were also detected in blood, a finding suggesting that blood repertoires may reflect thyroid immune responses. In validation, progression to ophthalmopathy was predicted by the model with 70% to 71% sensitivity and 72.22% specificity, a median of 6.5 months before onset.

Amplification of TCR beta CDR3 regions was carried out from RNA transcripts. The first round of RT-PCR for the TCR CDR3 was performed with the HTBI primer set and the Qiagen OneStep RT-PCR kit. Libraries were constructed in a second round of multiplex PCR, after which size selection and purification were performed. Libraries were sequenced paired-end with 100 bp reads on an Illumina HiSeq2000. In the original analysis: SOAPnuke was used to process the raw data, with reads discarded if the reads contained adapters or uncalled bases, had a mean Phred below 15, or lacked an exact constant-primer or identifier match. High-quality paired reads were merged with COPE v1.2.5, and unique nucleotide sequences were defined as clonotypes. MiTCR v1.1 was used to align the clonotypes against IMGT TRBV, TRBD and TRBJ reference segments. The analysis was restricted to V-J combinations with a frequency above 0.0001, which together covered 99% to 99.2% of the repertoires. The TCS score was defined as the ratio of F50 (clonal expansion) to E x V (chaos), calculated using BLOSUM62-based TCRdist between CDR3 peptides within each V-J. Welch's t-statistics and random forest reduced fewer than 600 V-J features to roughly 13, which were used in a naive Bayes classifier (R e1071). TCRdb trimmed the raw reads at Q25, called clones with MiXCR and kept productive beta chains. Records with the same CDR3 protein are collapsed into one entry carrying the most frequent genes and DNA. It is TCRdb's table, rather than the study itself, that gives the V and J calls and clone size. In this sample the table shows approximately 360,000 distinct CDR3 sequences, approximately 14% of which occur a single time. The ten most abundant clones make up about a quarter of the sample.

Hyperthyroidism patients were aged 18 to 65 years and newly diagnosed, with disease duration of less than 2 months. Patients with uncontrolled infections, other autoimmune diseases, pregnancy or lactation were excluded. Diagnoses were based on clinical symptoms, serum thyroxine and TRAb, thyroid ultrasound and orbital computed tomography. Blood from progressor patients was drawn when they were first diagnosed with hyperthyroidism, before any ophthalmopathy symptoms appeared. PBMCs were separated from around 9.1 ml of fresh peripheral blood using Ficoll-Paque density gradient centrifugation. Progressor patients were defined as those initially diagnosed with Graves' hyperthyroidism in whom ophthalmopathy developed during follow-up. Trizol reagent was used to extract total RNA, and RNA quality was then checked on an Agilent 2100 Bioanalyzer. This clonotype was observed many times. This receptor's antigen is unknown. Base-call qualities are not available, and no considerably larger clone is one nucleotide away.

Cut back by 0 bases and 6 bases, the V and J ends lie 16 bases apart. As encoded in the germline V gene, CDR1 is SGHRS while CDR2 is YFSETQ. Including the terminal cysteine and phenylalanine, the CDR3 comprises 15 residues. Here the CDR3 DNA is all that survives: 45 bases in frame from base 1. The sequenced sample consisted of blood. This clonotype was obtained from a woman in her late teens or twenties with Graves' hyperthyroidism that later progressed to Graves' ophthalmopathy. The sequence links TRBV5-1 to TRBJ2-7, with the D assignment possibly TRBD1 or TRBD2, given 5 matching bases for each. The nucleotides read TGCGCCAGCAGCTTGGCCCAGGGCGGCCGGGGCGAGCAGTACTTC. This is translated as CASSLAQGGRGEQYF.